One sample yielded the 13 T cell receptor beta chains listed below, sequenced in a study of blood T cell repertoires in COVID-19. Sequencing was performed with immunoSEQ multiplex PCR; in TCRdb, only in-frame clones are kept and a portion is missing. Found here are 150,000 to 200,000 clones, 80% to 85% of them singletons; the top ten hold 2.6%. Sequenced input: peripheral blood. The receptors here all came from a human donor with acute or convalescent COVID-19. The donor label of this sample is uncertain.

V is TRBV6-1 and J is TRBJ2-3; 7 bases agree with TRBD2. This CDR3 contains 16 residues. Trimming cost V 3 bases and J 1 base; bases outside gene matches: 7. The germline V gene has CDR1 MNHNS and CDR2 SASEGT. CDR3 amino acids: CASSEGRGLGTDTQYF. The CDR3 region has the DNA TGTGCCAGCAGTGAGGGGAGGGGACTGGGCACAGATACGCAGTATTTT.

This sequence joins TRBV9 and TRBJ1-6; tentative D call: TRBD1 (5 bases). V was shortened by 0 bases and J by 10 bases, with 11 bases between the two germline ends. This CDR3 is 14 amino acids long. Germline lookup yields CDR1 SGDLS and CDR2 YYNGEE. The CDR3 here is CASSVEADTSPLHF. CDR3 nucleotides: TGTGCCAGCAGCGTAGAGGCGGACACCTCACCCCTCCACTTT.

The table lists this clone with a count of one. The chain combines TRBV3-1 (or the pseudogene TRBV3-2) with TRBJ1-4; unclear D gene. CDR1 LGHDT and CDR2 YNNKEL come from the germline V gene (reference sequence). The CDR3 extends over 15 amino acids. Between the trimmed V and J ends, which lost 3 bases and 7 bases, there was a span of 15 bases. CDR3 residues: CASSQWSKRGEKLFF. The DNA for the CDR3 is TGTGCCAGCAGCCAGTGGTCAAAACGAGGTGAAAAACTGTTTTTT.

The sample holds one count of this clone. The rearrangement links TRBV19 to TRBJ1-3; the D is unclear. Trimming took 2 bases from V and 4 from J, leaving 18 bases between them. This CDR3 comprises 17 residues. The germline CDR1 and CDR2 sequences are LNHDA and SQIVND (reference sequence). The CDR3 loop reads CASSILFVGSTGNTIYF. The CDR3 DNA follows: TGTGCCAGTAGTATATTGTTTGTCGGTTCTACGGGAAACACCATATATTTT.

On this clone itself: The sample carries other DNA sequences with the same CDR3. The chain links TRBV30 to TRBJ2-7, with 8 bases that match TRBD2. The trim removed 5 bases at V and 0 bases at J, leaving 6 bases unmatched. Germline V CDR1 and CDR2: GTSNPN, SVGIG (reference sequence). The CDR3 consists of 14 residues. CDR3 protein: CAWSRGGSSYEQYF. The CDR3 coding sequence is TGTGCCTGGTCTCGGGGGGGAAGCTCCTACGAGCAGTACTTC.

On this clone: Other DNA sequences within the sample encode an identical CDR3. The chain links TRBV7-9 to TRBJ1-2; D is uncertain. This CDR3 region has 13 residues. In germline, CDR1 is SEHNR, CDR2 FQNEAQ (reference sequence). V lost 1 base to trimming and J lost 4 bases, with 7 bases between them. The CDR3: CASSLDSGYGYTF. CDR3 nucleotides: TGTGCCAGCAGCTTAGACTCCGGCTATGGCTACACCTTC.

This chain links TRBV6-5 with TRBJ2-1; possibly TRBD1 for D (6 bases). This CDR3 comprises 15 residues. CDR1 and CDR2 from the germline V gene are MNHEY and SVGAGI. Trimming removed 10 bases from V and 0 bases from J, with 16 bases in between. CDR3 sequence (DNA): TGTGCCATTCCCAGGGGTACTAGCTCCTACAATGAGCAGTTCTTC. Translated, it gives CAIPRGTSSYNEQFF.

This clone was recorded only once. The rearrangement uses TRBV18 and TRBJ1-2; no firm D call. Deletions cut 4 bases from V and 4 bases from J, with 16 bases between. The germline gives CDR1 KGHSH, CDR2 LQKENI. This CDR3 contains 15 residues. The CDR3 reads CASSLGTGIGYGYTF. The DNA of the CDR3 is TGTGCCAGCTCACTGGGTACGGGGATAGGCTATGGCTACACCTTC.

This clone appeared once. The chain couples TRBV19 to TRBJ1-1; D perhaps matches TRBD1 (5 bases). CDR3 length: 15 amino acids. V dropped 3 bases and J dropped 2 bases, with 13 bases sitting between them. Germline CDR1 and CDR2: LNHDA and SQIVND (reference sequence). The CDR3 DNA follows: TGTGCCAGTAGTATCGACGACAGACCCAACACTGAAGCTTTCTTT. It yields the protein CASSIDDRPNTEAFF.

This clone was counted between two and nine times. This chain's CDR3 is CASSFGRNQPQHF. The CDR3, as DNA: TGTGCCAGCAGCTTTGGGAGAAATCAGCCCCAGCATTTT. The chain is built from TRBV13 and TRBJ1-5; the D is unclear. Trimming removed 3 bases from V and 4 bases from J, with 7 bases in between. CDR1 and CDR2 (germline): PRHDT, FYEKMQ (reference sequence). The CDR3 runs to 13 residues.

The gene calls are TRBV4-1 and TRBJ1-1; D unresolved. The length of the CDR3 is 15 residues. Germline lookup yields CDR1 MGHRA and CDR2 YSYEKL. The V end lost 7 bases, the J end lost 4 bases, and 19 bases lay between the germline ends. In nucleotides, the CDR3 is TGCGCCAGCACCGTGGGAGCACAGAGGGCCACTGAAGCTTTCTTT. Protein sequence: CASTVGAQRATEAFF.

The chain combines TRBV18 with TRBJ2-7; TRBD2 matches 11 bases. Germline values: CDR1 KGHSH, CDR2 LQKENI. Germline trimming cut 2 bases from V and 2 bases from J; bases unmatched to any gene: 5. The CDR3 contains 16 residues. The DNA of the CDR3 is TGTGCCAGCTCACCATTAATGGGACTAGCGGCCTACGAGCAGTACTTC. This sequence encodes CASSPLMGLAAYEQYF.

CDR3 loop: CASADGGNEQFF. Here the CDR3 DNA reads TGTGCCAGCGCGGATGGCGGCAATGAGCAGTTCTTC. The rearrangement links TRBV6-4 to TRBJ2-1, with D unclear. V was trimmed by 8 bases and J by 6 bases, leaving 11 bases between them. The CDR3 is made up of 12 amino acids. Germline V lookup: CDR1 MRHNA, CDR2 SNTAGT.